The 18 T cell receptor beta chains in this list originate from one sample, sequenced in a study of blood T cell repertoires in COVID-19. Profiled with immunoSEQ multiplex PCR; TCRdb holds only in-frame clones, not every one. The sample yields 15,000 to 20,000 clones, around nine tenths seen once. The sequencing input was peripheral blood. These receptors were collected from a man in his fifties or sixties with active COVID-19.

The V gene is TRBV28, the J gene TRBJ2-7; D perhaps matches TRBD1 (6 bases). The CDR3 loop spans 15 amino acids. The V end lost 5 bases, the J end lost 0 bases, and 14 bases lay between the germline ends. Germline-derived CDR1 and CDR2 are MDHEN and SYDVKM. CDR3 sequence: CASSTQGSGSYEQYV. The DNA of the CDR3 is TGTGCCAGCAGTACCCAGGGGTCCGGCTCCTACGAGCAGTACGTC.

CDR3 bases: TGTGCCAGCAGTTTACGGGGGAACACTGAAGCTTTCTTT. This codes for CASSLRGNTEAFF. The genes are TRBV28 and TRBJ1-1, with D unclear. The germline V and J ends were trimmed by 2 bases and 1 base, with 5 bases remaining between them. This CDR3 spans 13 amino acids. The V gene's germline CDR1 is MDHEN and CDR2 SYDVKM.

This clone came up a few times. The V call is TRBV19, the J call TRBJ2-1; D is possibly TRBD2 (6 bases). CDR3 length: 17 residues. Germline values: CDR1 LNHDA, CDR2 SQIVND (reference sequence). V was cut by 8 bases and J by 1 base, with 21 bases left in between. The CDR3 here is CASLGVLVGGSYNEQFF. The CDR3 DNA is TGTGCCAGTTTGGGGGTTTTAGTCGGAGGGTCCTACAATGAGCAGTTCTTC.

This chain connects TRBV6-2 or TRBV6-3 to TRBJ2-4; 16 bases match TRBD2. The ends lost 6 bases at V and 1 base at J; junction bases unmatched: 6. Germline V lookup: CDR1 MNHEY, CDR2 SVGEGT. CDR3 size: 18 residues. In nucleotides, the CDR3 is TGTGCCAGCAGCCAGGGACTAGCGGGGGGGCCCGCCAAAAACATTCAGTACTTC. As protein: CASSQGLAGGPAKNIQYF.

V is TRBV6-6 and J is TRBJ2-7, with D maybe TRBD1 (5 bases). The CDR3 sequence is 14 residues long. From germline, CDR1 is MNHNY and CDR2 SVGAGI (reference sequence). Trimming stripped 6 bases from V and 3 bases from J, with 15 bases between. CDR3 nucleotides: TGTGCCAGCAGACAGGCAGACCTAAACTACGAGCAGTACTTC. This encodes CASRQADLNYEQYF.

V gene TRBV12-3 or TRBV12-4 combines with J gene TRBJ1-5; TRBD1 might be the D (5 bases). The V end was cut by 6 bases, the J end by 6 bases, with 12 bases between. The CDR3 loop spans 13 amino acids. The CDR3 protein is CASSYGGGQPQHF. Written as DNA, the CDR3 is TGTGCCAGCAGCTATGGGGGAGGTCAGCCCCAGCATTTT.

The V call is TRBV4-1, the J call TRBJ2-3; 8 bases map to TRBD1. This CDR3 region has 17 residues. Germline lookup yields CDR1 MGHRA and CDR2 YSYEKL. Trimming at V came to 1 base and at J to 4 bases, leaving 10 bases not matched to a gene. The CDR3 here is CASSQVGQGIHPDTQYF. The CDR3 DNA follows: TGCGCCAGCAGCCAAGTCGGACAGGGTATACACCCAGATACGCAGTATTTT.

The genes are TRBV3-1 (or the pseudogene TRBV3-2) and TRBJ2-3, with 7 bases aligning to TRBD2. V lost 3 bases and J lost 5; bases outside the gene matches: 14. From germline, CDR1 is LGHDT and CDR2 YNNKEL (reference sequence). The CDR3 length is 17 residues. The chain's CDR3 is CASSQTASGRHQDTQYF. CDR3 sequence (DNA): TGTGCCAGCAGCCAGACGGCTAGCGGTAGGCATCAAGATACGCAGTATTTT.

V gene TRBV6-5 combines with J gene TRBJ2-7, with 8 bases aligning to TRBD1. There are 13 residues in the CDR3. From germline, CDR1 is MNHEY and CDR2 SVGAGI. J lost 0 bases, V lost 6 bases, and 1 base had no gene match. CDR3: CASRGTGSYEQYV. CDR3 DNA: TGTGCCAGCAGGGGGACAGGCTCCTACGAGCAGTACGTC.

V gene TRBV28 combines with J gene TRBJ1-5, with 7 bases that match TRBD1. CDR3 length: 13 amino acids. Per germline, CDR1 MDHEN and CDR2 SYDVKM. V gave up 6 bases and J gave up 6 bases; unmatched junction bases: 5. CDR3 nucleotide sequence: TGTGCCAGCAGGGAGGGGGCGGGTCAGCCCCAGCATTTT. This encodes CASREGAGQPQHF. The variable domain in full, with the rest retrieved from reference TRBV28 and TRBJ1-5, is DVKVTQSSRYLVKRTGEKVFLECVQDMDHENMFWYRQDPGLGLRLIYFSYDVKMKEKGDIPEGYSVSREKKERFSLILESASTNQTSMYLCASREGAGQPQHFGDGTRLSIL.

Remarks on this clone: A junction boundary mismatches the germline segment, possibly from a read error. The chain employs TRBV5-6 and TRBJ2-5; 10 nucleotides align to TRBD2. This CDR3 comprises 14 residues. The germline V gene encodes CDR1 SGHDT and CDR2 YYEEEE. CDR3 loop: CASKASGGLWAQYF. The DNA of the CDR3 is TGTGCAAGCAAAGCTAGCGGGGGCCTTTGGGCCCAGTACTTC.

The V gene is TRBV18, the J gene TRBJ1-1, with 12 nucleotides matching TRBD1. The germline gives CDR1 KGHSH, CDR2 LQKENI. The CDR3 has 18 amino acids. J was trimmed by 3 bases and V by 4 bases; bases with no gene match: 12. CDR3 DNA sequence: TGTGCCAGCTCACTAACCGGGACAGGGGGCGGGTGGCACACTGAAGCTTTCTTT. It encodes CASSLTGTGGGWHTEAFF.

The CDR3 DNA reads TGTGCCAGCCGCGACCTGGGGGGGACTAGCGGGGGATCCTACAATGAGCAGTTCTTC. Translation gives CASRDLGGTSGGSYNEQFF. The chain joins TRBV2 to TRBJ2-1, with TRBD2 matching over 14 bases. The V gene's germline CDR1 is SNHLY and CDR2 FYNNEI. CDR3 size: 19 residues. The ends lost 8 bases at V and 1 base at J; junction bases unmatched: 13. The complete variable domain, with remaining parts taken from reference TRBV2 and TRBJ2-1, reads EPEVTQTPSHQVTQMGQEVILRCVPISNHLYFYWYRQILGQKVEFLVSFYNNEISEKSEIFDDQFSVERPDGSNFTLKIRSTKLEDSAMYFCASRDLGGTSGGSYNEQFFGPGTRLTVL.

The CDR3 sequence: CASGDRNTGELFF. Here the CDR3 DNA reads TGTGCCTCGGGGGACCGAAACACCGGGGAGCTGTTTTTT. The chain recombines TRBV9 with TRBJ2-2; D might be TRBD2 (6 bases). V was pared by 10 bases and J by 2 bases, with 12 bases between. CDR1 and CDR2 (germline): SGDLS, YYNGEE. The CDR3 loop spans 13 amino acids.

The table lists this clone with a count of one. DNA for the CDR3: TGTGCCAGCAGTCTGGCCGGGGAGTGGTGGCAGTACGTC. This encodes CASSLAGEWWQYV. The chain links TRBV6-5 to TRBJ2-7; a weak D match, TRBD2 (5 bases). Germline CDR1 reads MNHEY; CDR2 reads SVGAGI. The ends were cut back, 5 bases at V and 9 bases at J, with 17 bases in the middle. The CDR3 runs to 13 residues.

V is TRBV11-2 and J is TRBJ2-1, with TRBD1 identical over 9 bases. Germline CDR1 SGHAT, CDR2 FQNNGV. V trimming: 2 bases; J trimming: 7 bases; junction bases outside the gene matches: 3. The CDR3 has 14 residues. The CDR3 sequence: CASSLNRGRNEQFF. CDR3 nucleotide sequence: TGTGCCAGCAGCTTAAACAGGGGGCGGAATGAGCAGTTCTTC. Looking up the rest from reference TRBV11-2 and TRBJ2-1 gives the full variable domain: EAGVAQSPRYKIIEKRQSVAFWCNPISGHATLYWYQQILGQGPKLLIQFQNNGVVDDSQLPKDRFSAERLKGVDSTLKIQPAKLEDSAVYLCASSLNRGRNEQFFGPGTRLTVL.

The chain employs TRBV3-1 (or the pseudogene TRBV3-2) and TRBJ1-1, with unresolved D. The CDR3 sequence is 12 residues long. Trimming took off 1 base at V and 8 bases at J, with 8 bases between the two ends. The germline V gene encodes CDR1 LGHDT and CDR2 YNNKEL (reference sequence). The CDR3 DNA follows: TGTGCCAGCAGCCAAGGTGCGTTGGAAGCTTTCTTT. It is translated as CASSQGALEAFF.

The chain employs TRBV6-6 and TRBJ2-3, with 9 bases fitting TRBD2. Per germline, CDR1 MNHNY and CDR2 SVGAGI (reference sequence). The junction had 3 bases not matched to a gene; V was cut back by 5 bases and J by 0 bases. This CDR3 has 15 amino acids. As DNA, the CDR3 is TGTGCCAGCAGTACGCGGGGGGGCAGCACAGATACGCAGTATTTT. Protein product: CASSTRGGSTDTQYF.